This TCR beta chain originates from a study of technical replicates of blood from a handful of donors. CDR1 and CDR2 from the germline V gene are MNHNS and SASEGT. The CDR3 length is 14 residues. With V trimmed by 6 bases and J by 2 bases, 6 bases remained unmatched. Profiling relied on immunoSEQ multiplex PCR, and the TCRdb table lists in-frame clones only, not all of them. The sample yields 70,000 to 95,000 clones, just under 95% seen once. The receptor was derived from a human donor in good health. The chain joins TRBV6-1 to TRBJ2-7; 8 bases are shared with TRBD1. Sequences were obtained from T cells isolated from PBMCs. The CDR3 DNA sequence: TGTGCCAGCAGCCTACCGACAGGGGCCTACGAGCAGTACTTC. This codes for CASSLPTGAYEQYF.